This TCR beta chain emerged from a study of long-term antiretroviral therapy in people with HIV. Points from the study as a whole: ART preceded a rise in diversity that nonetheless stayed lower than in transplant donor controls.

At minimum, one pre-ART and two post-ART PBMC samples were obtained from each donor. Specimens carried about 0.85-10 million cryopreserved PBMC before DNA extraction. As regards this clone: Its target is not known.

At the survey level, the v3.0 immunoSEQ assay was run. Repertoires were generated with immunoSEQ multiplex PCR, while TCRdb's copy carries only in-frame clones and drops some. This table has around 23,000 clones, 60% to 85% appearing once. V was pared by 6 bases and J by 6 bases, with 18 bases between. There are 14 residues in the CDR3. Germline CDR1 LNHNV, CDR2 YYDKDF (reference sequence). The source was unsorted PBMCs, collected 2.1 years after starting antiretroviral therapy. The receptor comes from a man aged 25-40 years with HIV. The chain carries TRBV15 and TRBJ2-7, with TRBD1 as a possible D gene (5 bases). The CDR3 spells CATSPRQGDGEQYF. CDR3 DNA: TGTGCCACCAGTCCGCGGCAGGGTGATGGCGAGCAGTACTTC.